This T cell receptor (beta chain) derives from a study of regulatory T cells in long-lasting Graves disease. Overall study context: It was over 5 years of antithyroid drugs, with positive TSH receptor antibodies, that meant persistent Graves' disease.

Broader study findings: There were preferences for TRBV28, TRBJ1-2 and TRBJ2-5 in persistent disease. What was studied was peripheral blood only, and not thyroid tissue. The study found persistent patients shared more public clonotypes (about 3,000) than new patients (just over 950).

Trimming removed 10 bases at V and 4 bases at J, with 32 bases between. This CDR3 is 19 amino acids long. Germline lookup yields CDR1 MNHNS and CDR2 SASEGT. Time point in this sample: persistent/refractory GD, antithyroid drugs over 5 years with positive TRAb. Construction of the TCR library relied on RNA isolated from PBMCs. Building of the TCR beta libraries involved iRepertoire HTBI primers and Arm-PCR of CDR3 regions. TCRdb called the multiplex PCR reads again in MiXCR, with one record for every CDR3 protein. Of some 450,000 distinct CDR3 sequences in the sample, 23% were seen once. This clonotype was seen repeatedly, ten times or more. Its matching antigen is unknown.

This chain joins TRBV6-1 and TRBJ1-5; D may be TRBD1 (5 bases). This sample comprised peripheral blood mononuclear cells (PBMCs), obtained when the disease was refractory, from a patient treated with antithyroid drugs. The source is a female donor with Graves disease. CDR3 amino acids: CATTKWGGTPSSSNQPQHF. As DNA, the CDR3 is TGTGCCACTACGAAGTGGGGGGGTACCCCCAGTAGCAGTAATCAGCCCCAGCATTTT.